This TCR beta chain was captured by sequencing in a study of blood T cell repertoires in COVID-19. Study-level information: PBMCs, B-cell-depleted T cells, or T cells provided the cDNA or gDNA that made up the material.

In the authors' workflow: Scientists estimated how many nucleated cells there were by amplifying reference gene primers. Repertoires were generated with immunoSEQ multiplex PCR, while TCRdb's copy carries only in-frame clones and drops some. The V and J calls and the clone size are those of that table, but D and trimming were determined from the DNA. The data hold fewer than 250,000 clones, with approximately 85% observed a single time. The origin of this receptor is a woman between 65 and 79 years old with acute or convalescent COVID-19. The material sequenced was peripheral blood.

The CDR3 sequence is CASSNLAGAYNEQFF. In nucleotides, the CDR3 is TGTGCCAGTAGTAACTTAGCGGGGGCTTACAATGAGCAGTTCTTC. The chain links TRBV19 to TRBJ2-1, with 9 nucleotides matching TRBD2. Trimming took 4 bases from V and 4 from J; bases not matched to a gene: 5. CDR3 length: 15 residues. In germline, CDR1 is LNHDA, CDR2 SQIVND (reference sequence).